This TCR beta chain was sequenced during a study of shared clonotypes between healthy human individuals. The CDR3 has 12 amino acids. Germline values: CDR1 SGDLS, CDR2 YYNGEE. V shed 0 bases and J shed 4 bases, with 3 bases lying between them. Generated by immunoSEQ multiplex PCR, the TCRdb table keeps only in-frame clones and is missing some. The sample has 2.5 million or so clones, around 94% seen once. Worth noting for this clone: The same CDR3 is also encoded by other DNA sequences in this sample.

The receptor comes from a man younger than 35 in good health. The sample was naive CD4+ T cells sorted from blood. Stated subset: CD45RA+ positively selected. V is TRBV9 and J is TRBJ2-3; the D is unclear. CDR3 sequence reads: CASSVGSDTQYF. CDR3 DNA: TGTGCCAGCAGCGTAGGGTCAGATACGCAGTATTTT.